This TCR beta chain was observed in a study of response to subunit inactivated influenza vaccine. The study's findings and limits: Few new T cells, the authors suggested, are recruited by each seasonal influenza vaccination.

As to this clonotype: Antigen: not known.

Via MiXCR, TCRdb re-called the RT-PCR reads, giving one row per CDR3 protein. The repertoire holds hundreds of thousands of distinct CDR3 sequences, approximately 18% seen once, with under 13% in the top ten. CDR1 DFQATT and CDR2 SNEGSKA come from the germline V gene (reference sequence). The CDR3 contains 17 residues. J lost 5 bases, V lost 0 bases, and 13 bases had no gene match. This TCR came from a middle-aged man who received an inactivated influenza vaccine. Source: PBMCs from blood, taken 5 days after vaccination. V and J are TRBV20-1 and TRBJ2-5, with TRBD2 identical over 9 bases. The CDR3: CSARDPQRREGLETQYF. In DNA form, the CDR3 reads TGCAGTGCTAGAGATCCCCAGCGGCGGGAGGGCCTTGAGACCCAGTACTTC.